These T cell receptor beta chains were read from a single sample in a study of blood T cell repertoires in COVID-19. Generated by immunoSEQ multiplex PCR, the TCRdb table keeps only in-frame clones and is missing some. The sample lists approximately 80,000 clones, approximately 86% occurring once. Sequenced material: peripheral blood. The receptors here all came from a man aged 40-50 years with acute or convalescent COVID-19. The CDR3 runs from the conserved cysteine through the conserved F or W. Each record gives: CDR3 protein, CDR3 DNA, clone size, V gene, J gene, D gene. The D gene is left open where the match is weak. Expanded clones are given a class, and other clones once, few, many or no size at all.

CDR3: CASSLDPGPGRDSGELFF
DNA: TGTGCCAGCAGCTTAGATCCCGGACCCGGCAGGGACAGCGGGGAGCTGTTTTTT
size: -
V: TRBV11-2
J: TRBJ2-2
D: TRBD1

CDR3: CASSYPTGGGMNTEAFF
DNA: TGTGCCAGCAGTTACCCGACAGGGGGCGGAATGAACACTGAAGCTTTCTTT
size: -
V: TRBV6-2/TRBV6-3
J: TRBJ1-1
D: TRBD1

CDR3: CASSGGGAFPYEQYF
DNA: TGTGCCAGCAGTGGTGGGGGGGCCTTCCCCTACGAGCAGTACTTC
size: -
V: TRBV2
J: TRBJ2-7
D: -

CDR3: CASSTGMGNYGYTF
DNA: TGTGCCAGCAGCACAGGGATGGGGAACTATGGCTACACCTTC
size: -
V: TRBV6-6
J: TRBJ1-2
D: -

CDR3: CASSVDISRAEAFF
DNA: TGTGCCAGCAGCGTAGATATATCACGGGCTGAAGCTTTCTTT
size: -
V: TRBV9
J: TRBJ1-1
D: -

CDR3: CASSTRLPGEPGELFF
DNA: TGTGCCAGTAGTACCCGATTACCGGGAGAACCCGGGGAGCTGTTTTTT
size: -
V: TRBV19
J: TRBJ2-2
D: -

CDR3: CAWSAQGYEQYF
DNA: TGTGCCTGGAGTGCACAGGGCTACGAGCAGTACTTC
size: -
V: TRBV30
J: TRBJ2-7
D: -

CDR3: CASSQGSVSYNEQFF
DNA: TGTGCCAGCAGCCAGGGTAGCGTCTCCTACAATGAGCAGTTCTTC
size: -
V: TRBV3-1/TRBV3-2
J: TRBJ2-1
D: -

CDR3: CASSRGAGEQYF
DNA: TGTGCCAGTAGTCGGGGGGCAGGTGAGCAGTACTTC
size: -
V: TRBV19
J: TRBJ2-7
D: -

CDR3: CATSTEISGRALDEQFF
DNA: TGTGCCACCAGCACCGAAATTAGCGGGAGGGCCCTGGATGAGCAGTTCTTC
size: -
V: TRBV15
J: TRBJ2-1
D: TRBD2

CDR3: CASSSYFQQYF
DNA: TGTGCCAGCAGTTCGTATTTTCAGCAGTACTTC
size: -
V: TRBV12-3/TRBV12-4
J: TRBJ2-7
D: -

CDR3: CASSPDRANTGELFF
DNA: TGTGCCAGCAGCCCCGACAGAGCGAACACCGGGGAGCTGTTTTTT
size: -
V: TRBV11-3
J: TRBJ2-2
D: -

CDR3: CASSVQGNNQPQHF
DNA: TGTGCCAGCAGCGTACAGGGGAACAATCAGCCCCAGCATTTT
size: -
V: TRBV2
J: TRBJ1-5
D: TRBD1

CDR3: CASTARRTLNGYTF
DNA: TGTGCCAGCACCGCTAGACGGACTCTGAATGGCTACACCTTC
size: -
V: TRBV6-5
J: TRBJ1-2
D: -

CDR3: CASSLWGRKNEKLFF
DNA: TGTGCCAGCAGCTTGTGGGGCAGGAAGAATGAAAAACTGTTTTTT
size: -
V: TRBV5-8
J: TRBJ1-4
D: -

CDR3: CAWILNTEAFF
DNA: TGTGCCTGGATACTTAACACTGAAGCTTTCTTT
size: -
V: TRBV30
J: TRBJ1-1
D: -

CDR3: CASSAGLAGGEQFF
DNA: TGCGCCAGCAGCGCCGGACTAGCGGGAGGTGAGCAGTTCTTC
size: -
V: TRBV5-1
J: TRBJ2-1
D: TRBD2

CDR3: CASRIPTANTEAFF
DNA: TGTGCCAGCAGGATACCCACAGCGAACACTGAAGCTTTCTTT
size: -
V: TRBV6-5
J: TRBJ1-1
D: -

CDR3: CASSINPSGNTIYF
DNA: TGTGCCAGCAGTATTAATCCCTCTGGAAACACCATATATTTT
size: -
V: TRBV6-5
J: TRBJ1-3
D: -

CDR3: CASSYRAGTYSPLHF
DNA: TGTGCCAGCAGTTACAGGGCTGGTACCTATTCACCCCTCCACTTT
size: -
V: TRBV27
J: TRBJ1-6
D: -

CDR3: CASSQEGGQQFF
DNA: TGTGCCAGCAGCCAAGAAGGGGGTCAGCAGTTCTTC
size: few
V: TRBV3-1/TRBV3-2
J: TRBJ2-1
D: -

CDR3: CASRPQSGRGRSSYNSPLHF
DNA: TGTGCCAGTAGACCCCAGTCGGGCAGGGGCCGTAGCTCCTATAATTCACCCCTCCACTTT
size: -
V: TRBV19
J: TRBJ1-6
D: -

CDR3: CASSMQPRALNTEAFF
DNA: TGTGCCAGCTCTATGCAACCGCGGGCCCTGAACACTGAAGCTTTCTTT
size: -
V: TRBV18
J: TRBJ1-1
D: -

CDR3: CAWGGESSTNEKLFF
DNA: TGTGCCTGGGGGGGCGAGAGCTCAACTAATGAAAAACTGTTTTTT
size: once
V: TRBV30
J: TRBJ1-4
D: -

CDR3: CASSLAERDIQYF
DNA: TGCGCCAGCAGCTTGGCCGAACGGGACATTCAGTACTTC
size: -
V: TRBV5-1
J: TRBJ2-4
D: -

CDR3: CSVDSGRGGEQYF
DNA: TGCAGCGTTGACAGCGGGAGAGGGGGCGAGCAGTACTTC
size: -
V: TRBV29-1
J: TRBJ2-7
D: TRBD2

CDR3: CASTVPAGYEQYF
DNA: TGTGCCAGCACCGTTCCGGCCGGGTACGAGCAGTACTTC
size: -
V: TRBV6-5
J: TRBJ2-7
D: -

CDR3: CSVEGANTEAFF
DNA: TGCAGCGTTGAAGGGGCCAACACTGAAGCTTTCTTT
size: -
V: TRBV29-1
J: TRBJ1-1
D: -

CDR3: CAWSVGQGGQPQHF
DNA: TGTGCCTGGAGTGTAGGGCAGGGAGGCCAGCCCCAGCATTTT
size: few
V: TRBV30
J: TRBJ1-5
D: -

CDR3: CASSQVGQGAYGYTF
DNA: TGCGCCAGCAGCCAAGTGGGGCAGGGGGCGTATGGCTACACCTTC
size: -
V: TRBV4-1
J: TRBJ1-2
D: TRBD1

CDR3: CASSYSKTGISYGYTF
DNA: TGTGCCAGCAGTTACTCAAAGACAGGAATTTCCTATGGCTACACCTTC
size: -
V: TRBV6-2/TRBV6-3
J: TRBJ1-2
D: -

CDR3: CASSQQSLANEQFF
DNA: TGTGCCAGCAGCCAGCAATCCCTAGCTAATGAGCAGTTCTTC
size: once
V: TRBV11-3
J: TRBJ2-1
D: -

CDR3: CASSSRDRPSGTQYF
DNA: TGTGCCAGCAGTTCACGAGACAGGCCCTCAGGGACCCAGTACTTC
size: -
V: TRBV6-2/TRBV6-3
J: TRBJ2-5
D: -

CDR3: CASSLGLNEQFF
DNA: TGCGCCAGCAGCTTGGGGCTCAATGAGCAGTTCTTC
size: -
V: TRBV5-1
J: TRBJ2-1
D: -

CDR3: CASSDTTQGLGYGYTF
DNA: TGTGCCAGCAGTGATACTACTCAGGGGTTGGGCTATGGCTACACCTTC
size: -
V: TRBV6-1
J: TRBJ1-2
D: -

CDR3: CASRGDYAEAFF
DNA: TGTGCCAGCAGAGGGGATTACGCTGAAGCTTTCTTT
size: -
V: TRBV6-6
J: TRBJ1-1
D: -

CDR3: CASSHGIRTEAFF
DNA: TGTGCCAGCAGCCACGGGATTCGCACTGAAGCTTTCTTT
size: -
V: TRBV7-8
J: TRBJ1-1
D: -

CDR3: CASSAASNQPQHF
DNA: TGTGCCAGCAGCGCGGCCAGCAATCAGCCCCAGCATTTT
size: -
V: TRBV5-6
J: TRBJ1-5
D: -

CDR3: CASSLEGRGLQYF
DNA: TGTGCCAGCAGCTTGGAAGGCAGGGGGCTTCAGTACTTC
size: -
V: TRBV5-4
J: TRBJ2-4
D: TRBD1

CDR3: CASSQRGDTQYF
DNA: TGTGCCAGCAGCCAAAGGGGAGATACGCAGTATTTT
size: -
V: TRBV6-2/TRBV6-3
J: TRBJ2-3
D: -

CDR3: CASSTGTPPGSPLHF
DNA: TGTGCCAGCAGCACCGGGACACCTCCGGGTTCACCCCTCCACTTT
size: -
V: TRBV13
J: TRBJ1-6
D: -

CDR3: CASSSGGGTSTDTQYF
DNA: TGTGCCAGCAGCTCTGGGGGGGGGACTTCCACAGATACGCAGTATTTT
size: -
V: TRBV11-2
J: TRBJ2-3
D: TRBD2

CDR3: CASRTLAGGPMETQYF
DNA: TGTGCCAGCAGGACGCTAGCGGGGGGGCCGATGGAGACCCAGTACTTC
size: -
V: TRBV2
J: TRBJ2-5
D: TRBD2

CDR3: CASSNTGDNNQPQHF
DNA: TGCGCCAGCAGTAATACAGGGGATAACAATCAGCCCCAGCATTTT
size: -
V: TRBV5-1
J: TRBJ1-5
D: TRBD1

CDR3: CAWNPGFYGYTF
DNA: TGTGCCTGGAATCCAGGATTTTATGGCTACACCTTC
size: -
V: TRBV30
J: TRBJ1-2
D: -

CDR3: CASSSDRGLSYNSPLHF
DNA: TGTGCCAGCAGCTCGGACAGGGGCCTCTCCTATAATTCACCCCTCCACTTT
size: -
V: TRBV7-2
J: TRBJ1-6
D: TRBD1

CDR3: CAASRTEETQYF
DNA: TGTGCCGCTTCGCGGACAGAAGAGACCCAGTACTTC
size: -
V: TRBV10-3
J: TRBJ2-5
D: -

CDR3: CASSFGGGGYTF
DNA: TGTGCCAGCAGTTTCGGGGGAGGTGGCTACACCTTC
size: -
V: TRBV12-3/TRBV12-4
J: TRBJ1-2
D: -

CDR3: CASSATSGGRDTQYF
DNA: TGTGCCAGCAGCGCCACTAGCGGGGGGAGAGATACGCAGTATTTT
size: -
V: TRBV11-3
J: TRBJ2-3
D: TRBD2

CDR3: CASTASGSFTDTQYF
DNA: TGTGCCAGCACCGCTAGCGGGAGTTTCACAGATACGCAGTATTTT
size: -
V: TRBV19
J: TRBJ2-3
D: TRBD2

CDR3: CASSIAPGTGELFF
DNA: TGTGCCAGTAGTATAGCCCCCGGGACCGGGGAGCTGTTTTTT
size: once
V: TRBV19
J: TRBJ2-2
D: -